Listed here are 30 T cell receptor beta chains from one sample, sequenced in a study of Tregs in tolerant kidney transplant recipients. The data were produced by immunoSEQ multiplex PCR, yet TCRdb's version contains in-frame clones alone and is incomplete. Among 65,000 or so clones listed, 87% were seen once. The nonmyeloablative bone marrow transplants came from related graft donors, with transient mixed chimerism. The sequencing here drew on CD4+ T cells from blood (PBMCs), taken 6 months after the transplant. The receptors were sampled from a human patient who received a combined kidney and bone marrow transplant. Some of the T cells might come from the graft donor.

V usage is TRBV7-2 and J usage is TRBJ2-1; D uncertain. Per the germline V gene, CDR1 is SGHTA and CDR2 is FQGNSA. Trimming removed 3 bases from V and 4 bases from J, with 19 bases in between. The CDR3 extends over 17 amino acids. CDR3 nucleotides: TGTGCCAGCAGCTTGAGGATCTTCCTCAACCTATACAATGAGCAGTTCTTC. Protein sequence: CASSLRIFLNLYNEQFF.

This chain uses TRBV18 with TRBJ1-3; D is unclear. Germline loops: CDR1 KGHSH, CDR2 LQKENI. Trimming shortened V by 3 bases and J by 0 bases, and 6 bases separated the two germline ends. CDR3 size: 14 residues. This chain's CDR3 is CASSPSSSGNTIYF. Written as DNA, the CDR3 is TGTGCCAGCTCACCCTCGAGCTCTGGAAACACCATATATTTT.

The sample holds one count of this clone. This rearrangement joins TRBV6-1 to TRBJ2-7, with D possibly TRBD1 on 5 matching bases. Germline CDR1 reads MNHNS; CDR2 reads SASEGT. Trimming cost V 5 bases and J 5 bases, with 22 bases left between them. The CDR3 has 16 amino acids. The CDR3 DNA reads as TGTGCCAGCAGTCAAGGCATGGGGCTTGATAGGGACGAGCAGTACTTC. Translated: CASSQGMGLDRDEQYF.

The CDR3 DNA reads as TGCGCCAGCAGCCACCCAGGGCAGGGGGCCCACGAGCAGTACTTC. It encodes CASSHPGQGAHEQYF. The chain combines TRBV4-1 with TRBJ2-7; 8 nucleotides agree with TRBD1. Germline lookup yields CDR1 MGHRA and CDR2 YSYEKL. V shed 3 bases and J 5 bases; nucleotides not matched to a gene: 9. The CDR3 length is 15 residues.

In nucleotides, the CDR3 is TGTGCCAGCACCTGGACTAGCGGGGGGGCGGGTGAGCAGTTCTTC. The encoded protein is CASTWTSGGAGEQFF. V usage is TRBV2 and J usage is TRBJ2-1; 15 bases line up with TRBD2. Germline V gene data show CDR1 as SNHLY and CDR2 as FYNNEI. V shed 7 bases, J shed 9 bases, and the junction held 7 bases outside the gene matches. This CDR3 is built from 15 residues.

The chain carries TRBV5-1 and TRBJ1-2; D is unclear. CDR1 is SGHRS, CDR2 YFSETQ, per germline. The CDR3 totals 14 residues. V gave up 0 bases and J gave up 4 bases, with 10 bases separating them. The DNA for the CDR3 is TGCGCCAGCAGCTTGGATGGCACCCCCTATGGCTACACCTTC. Translating it yields CASSLDGTPYGYTF.

The chain carries TRBV2 and TRBJ1-1; possibly TRBD1 for D (6 bases). Trimming stripped 6 bases from V and 8 bases from J, with 16 bases between. Germline V gene sequence: CDR1 SNHLY, CDR2 FYNNEI. CDR3 size: 13 residues. CDR3 DNA sequence: TGTGCCAGCAGCACCGGGACATGGACCGAAGCTTTCTTT. This sequence encodes CASSTGTWTEAFF.

The rearrangement links TRBV11-3 to TRBJ2-7; 9 positions match TRBD1. Germline CDR1 and CDR2: SGHNT and YENEEA. This CDR3 region has 13 residues. Losses at the gene ends were 5 bases for V and 6 bases for J; bases not matched to a gene: 5. Here the CDR3 reads CASSIQGAGEQYF. The DNA for the CDR3 is TGTGCCAGCAGCATACAGGGGGCTGGCGAGCAGTACTTC.

Note on this clone: The junction departs from germline at one end; a sequencing error may be responsible. Other DNA sequences in the sample encode the same CDR3. V usage is TRBV28 and J usage is TRBJ1-6; 10 bases match TRBD1. The germline V gene has CDR1 MDHEN and CDR2 SYDVKM. The CDR3 has 17 amino acids. DNA for the CDR3: TGTGCCAGCAGTCTGGGGGGGGACAGGGGCCCCAATTCCCCCCTCCACTTT. Translating gives CASSLGGDRGPNSPLHF.

V is TRBV7-2 and J is TRBJ2-7; TRBD2 agrees at 8 bases. This CDR3 spans 15 amino acids. Germline loops: CDR1 SGHTA, CDR2 FQGNSA. Trimming cost V 1 base and J 5 bases; bases outside gene matches: 7. The CDR3 DNA sequence: TGTGCCAGCAGCTTAGTCTACGGGGGGGCCAACGAGCAGTACTTC. Its protein is CASSLVYGGANEQYF.

The chain is built from TRBV5-1 and TRBJ1-6; D is possibly TRBD1 (5 bases). CDR1 and CDR2 (germline): SGHRS, YFSETQ. Between the trimmed V and J ends, which lost 0 bases and 5 bases, there was a span of 6 bases. CDR3 length: 14 residues. The CDR3 region has the DNA TGCGCCAGCAGCTTGGCGGGGGATAATTCACCCCTCCACTTT. Amino acid sequence: CASSLAGDNSPLHF.

This clone is a singleton in its sample. This chain connects TRBV11-2 to TRBJ2-5, with D perhaps matching TRBD2 (6 bases). The CDR3 extends over 18 amino acids. Per the germline V gene, CDR1 is SGHAT and CDR2 is FQNNGV. V was shortened by 4 bases and J by 11 bases, with 32 bases between the two germline ends. CDR3 sequence (DNA): TGTGCCAGCAGCTCCGACCCTAGTCTCGGGGCCTTACCGGGAGAGCAGTACTTC. Protein sequence: CASSSDPSLGALPGEQYF. The full variable domain, with the rest looked up from reference TRBV11-2 and TRBJ2-5, is EAGVAQSPRYKIIEKRQSVAFWCNPISGHATLYWYQQILGQGPKLLIQFQNNGVVDDSQLPKDRFSAERLKGVDSTLKIQPAKLEDSAVYLCASSSDPSLGALPGEQYFGPGTRLLVL.

A note on this clone: At the DNA level, this CDR3 is encoded by other sequences in the same sample as well. V usage is TRBV7-9 and J usage is TRBJ2-1, with 10 positions matching TRBD2. This CDR3 spans 16 amino acids. The V gene end was trimmed by 0 bases and the J gene end by 2 bases; junction bases not matched to a gene: 1. Germline CDR1 reads SEHNR; CDR2 reads FQNEAQ (reference sequence). The CDR3 loop is CASSLALAGAYNEQFF. Here the CDR3 DNA reads TGTGCCAGCAGCTTAGCGCTAGCGGGGGCCTACAATGAGCAGTTCTTC. The complete variable domain, with remaining parts taken from reference TRBV7-9 and TRBJ2-1, reads DTGVSQNPRHKITKRGQNVTFRCDPISEHNRLYWYRQTLGQGPEFLTYFQNEAQLEKSRLLSDRFSAERPKGSFSTLEIQRTEQGDSAMYLCASSLALAGAYNEQFFGPGTRLTVL.

V and J are TRBV5-1 and TRBJ1-5, with no clear D. Trimming took 4 bases from V and 3 from J, leaving 8 bases between them. There are 13 residues in the CDR3. Per germline, CDR1 SGHRS and CDR2 YFSETQ. The CDR3 nucleotides read TGCGCCAGCAGCGAATGGGCCAATCAGCCCCAGCATTTT. This codes for CASSEWANQPQHF.

This chain uses TRBV27 with TRBJ2-1, with 10 bases lining up with TRBD2. Germline V gene lookup returns CDR1 MNHEY and CDR2 SMNVEV (reference sequence). This CDR3 comprises 16 residues. Trimming cost V 6 bases and J 7 bases; bases outside gene matches: 12. The CDR3 region is CASRNQRGGITNEQFF. The DNA of the CDR3 is TGTGCCAGCAGAAACCAGCGGGGGGGCATAACAAATGAGCAGTTCTTC.

Comment on this clone: One end of the junction varies from germline; a read error may be responsible. This specimen includes other DNA sequences encoding the same CDR3. The V and J genes are TRBV28 and TRBJ1-6; the match to TRBD1 covers 7 bases. Germline V gene data show CDR1 as MDHEN and CDR2 as SYDVKM. The CDR3 runs 14 residues. The CDR3 loop is CASNPTGDNSPLHF. The CDR3 DNA reads as TGTGCCAGCAATCCCACAGGGGATAATTCCCCCCTCCACTTT. The full variable domain, completed using reference TRBV28 and TRBJ1-6, is DVKVTQSSRYLVKRTGEKVFLECVQDMDHENMFWYRQDPGLGLRLIYFSYDVKMKEKGDIPEGYSVSREKKERFSLILESASTNQTSMYLCASNPTGDNSPLHFGNGTRLTVT.

CDR3 protein: CASSRDRSSYNEQFF. CDR3 coding DNA: TGTGCCAGCAGCAGGGACAGGAGCTCCTACAATGAGCAGTTCTTC. The chain couples TRBV7-2 to TRBJ2-1; the match to TRBD1 covers 8 bases. Germline V lookup: CDR1 SGHTA, CDR2 FQGNSA. CDR3 length equals 15 residues. V lost 5 bases, J lost 0 bases, and 3 bases stayed unmatched. Full variable domain (missing parts from reference TRBV7-2 and TRBJ2-1): GAGVSQSPSNKVTEKGKDVELRCDPISGHTALYWYRQSLGQGLEFLIYFQGNSAPDKSGLPSDRFSAERTGGSVSTLTIQRTQQEDSAVYLCASSRDRSSYNEQFFGPGTRLTVL.

This rearrangement joins TRBV5-6 to TRBJ2-1; 8 bases are a match to TRBD1. With V trimmed by 0 bases and J by 2 bases, 7 bases remained unmatched. Germline V gene lookup returns CDR1 SGHDT and CDR2 YYEEEE. This CDR3 has 17 amino acids. CDR3: CASSLVGRGPAYNEQFF. The CDR3 bases are TGTGCCAGCAGCTTGGTTGGCAGGGGGCCAGCCTACAATGAGCAGTTCTTC.

The chain carries TRBV6-5 and TRBJ2-3; TRBD1 might be the D (5 bases). Germline loops: CDR1 MNHEY, CDR2 SVGAGI. With 0 bases removed from V and 4 bases from J, the gap between germline ends came to 11 bases. The length of the CDR3 is 15 residues. The CDR3: CASSYSGVVADTQYF. DNA of the CDR3: TGTGCCAGCAGTTACTCAGGGGTTGTGGCAGATACGCAGTATTTT.

The rearrangement uses TRBV5-6 and TRBJ1-2; 9 nucleotides line up with TRBD1. Germline CDR1 reads SGHDT; CDR2 reads YYEEEE. The CDR3 is made up of 13 amino acids. Trimming took 4 bases from V and 4 from J; bases not matched to a gene: 2. CDR3 nucleotides: TGTGCCAGCAGCACAGGGGGCAGCTATGGCTACACCTTC. Amino acid sequence: CASSTGGSYGYTF.

The chain is built from TRBV27 and TRBJ1-5; D is uncertain. CDR3 size: 13 residues. Germline CDR1 is MNHEY and CDR2 is SMNVEV (reference sequence). V lost 10 bases to trimming and J lost 2 bases, with 12 bases between them. The DNA of the CDR3 is TGTGCCACCTCAGCCCGGGGCAATCAGCCCCAGCATTTT. Residues: CATSARGNQPQHF.

CDR3 DNA: TGTGCCAGCTCACTTCTCGGAACGGGAAAAACTGAAGCTTTCTTT. Its translation is CASSLLGTGKTEAFF. The genes are TRBV18 and TRBJ1-1; D uncertain. CDR1 and CDR2 from the germline V gene are KGHSH and LQKENI. Trimming pared 4 bases from V and 5 bases from J, leaving 17 bases between. The CDR3 has 15 residues.

The chain is built from TRBV9 and TRBJ2-2, with a weak D call TRBD1 (5 bases). Per germline, CDR1 SGDLS and CDR2 YYNGEE. The CDR3 length is 16 residues. V was cut by 2 bases and J by 3 bases, with 14 bases left in between. CDR3: CASSVLGRSDTGELFF. Here the CDR3 DNA reads TGTGCCAGCAGCGTTCTGGGGCGCAGTGACACCGGGGAGCTGTTTTTT.

The V gene is TRBV4-1, the J gene TRBJ2-7; D not resolved. This CDR3 region has 11 residues. Trimming removed 1 base at V and 4 bases at J, with 2 bases between. Germline V CDR1 and CDR2: MGHRA, YSYEKL. Here the CDR3 reads CASSQAYEQYF. The CDR3 DNA is TGCGCCAGCAGCCAAGCTTACGAGCAGTACTTC.

CDR3 loop: CSVAGSHYEQYF. DNA of the CDR3: TGCAGCGTTGCAGGGTCGCACTACGAGCAGTACTTC. The rearrangement uses TRBV29-1 and TRBJ2-7, with a weak D call TRBD1 (5 bases). CDR3 length: 12 residues. The germline V gene encodes CDR1 SQVTM and CDR2 ANQGSEA. Trimming took off 4 bases at V and 3 bases at J, with 10 bases between the two ends.

The chain is built from TRBV29-1 and TRBJ2-3, with 11 nucleotides matching TRBD2. Germline values: CDR1 SQVTM, CDR2 ANQGSEA. Unmatched junction bases numbered 5, after V lost 5 bases and J lost 1 base. The CDR3 contains 15 residues. CDR3 in amino acids: CSVSPGLAGTDTQYF. CDR3 nucleotides: TGCAGCGTTTCTCCGGGACTAGCGGGCACAGATACGCAGTATTTT.

The rearrangement joins TRBV18 to TRBJ1-5, with 9 bases fitting TRBD1. CDR1 is KGHSH, CDR2 LQKENI, per germline. CDR3 length: 16 amino acids. V lost 3 bases, J lost 7 bases, and 10 bases stayed unmatched. CDR3 DNA: TGTGCCAGCTCACCCGGTAAGGCGGGACAGGGACAGCCCCAGCATTTT. Translation gives CASSPGKAGQGQPQHF.

This clone is a singleton in its sample. This rearrangement joins TRBV7-6 to TRBJ2-1; D is perhaps TRBD2 (5 bases). Germline V lookup: CDR1 SGHVS, CDR2 FNYEAQ. V lost 5 bases, J lost 8 bases, and 22 bases lay in between. This CDR3 comprises 16 residues. The DNA for the CDR3 is TGTGCCAGCAGCCTATCCACCGGGTCCGCTAGCTATGAGCAGTTCTTC. It translates to CASSLSTGSASYEQFF.

This chain joins TRBV25-1 and TRBJ1-2; D not certain. Trimming pared 3 bases from V and 6 bases from J, leaving 5 bases between. CDR1 MGHDK and CDR2 SYGVNS come from the germline V gene. This CDR3 has 11 residues. CDR3 DNA: TGTGCCAGCAGTGATCTAGATGGCTACACCTTC. Encoded protein: CASSDLDGYTF.

The chain recombines TRBV7-8 with TRBJ2-4, with D unresolved. The CDR3 consists of 15 residues. Trimming pared 4 bases from V and 6 bases from J, leaving 16 bases between. The germline V gene encodes CDR1 SGHVS and CDR2 FQNEAQ. The CDR3 nucleotides read TGTGCCAGCAGCTCCGGCGGTAGCTTGGTAAACATTCAGTACTTC. Protein: CASSSGGSLVNIQYF.